This passage covers 27 T cell receptor beta chains from one sample sequenced in a study of shared clonotypes between healthy human individuals. Measured with immunoSEQ multiplex PCR; TCRdb has only the in-frame clones, and not every one. The sample records 2 million to 3 million clones, under 95% being singletons. The sequenced sample was naive CD4+ T cells from PBMCs. Subset meaning: CD45RA+ positively selected. These receptors were obtained from a man younger than 35 in good health. Some clones in this sample may be carry-over from other donors' samples.

This chain joins TRBV11-2 and TRBJ2-7; 7 nucleotides match TRBD1. The V segment lost 4 bases and the J segment 2 bases; nucleotides outside the gene matches: 8. Germline V gene data show CDR1 as SGHAT and CDR2 as FQNNGV. This CDR3 is 15 amino acids long. The CDR3 DNA reads as TGTGCCAGCAGCTCGCAGACAGGGACGACCTACGAGCAGTACTTC. It codes for CASSSQTGTTYEQYF.

The chain is built from TRBV5-6 and TRBJ1-2, with D unclear. Between the trimmed V and J ends, which lost 2 bases and 5 bases, there was a span of 7 bases. The CDR3 consists of 12 residues. Per the germline V gene, CDR1 is SGHDT and CDR2 is YYEEEE. The DNA of the CDR3 is TGTGCCAGCAGCTTTCAAGATTATGGCTACACCTTC. Amino acids: CASSFQDYGYTF.

The rearrangement joins TRBV29-1 to TRBJ1-4; a weak D match, TRBD1 (6 bases). In germline, CDR1 is SQVTM, CDR2 ANQGSEA. CDR3 length: 13 residues. V lost 5 bases and J 3 bases, leaving 10 bases between the germline ends. This CDR3 reads CSVRTAANEKLFF. The DNA of the CDR3 is TGCAGCGTTCGGACAGCGGCTAATGAAAAACTGTTTTTT.

This chain joins TRBV5-6 and TRBJ1-2; D gene uncertain. The CDR3 consists of 15 residues. The germline gives CDR1 SGHDT, CDR2 YYEEEE. Deletions cut 0 bases from V and 5 bases from J, with 14 bases between. The CDR3 DNA sequence: TGTGCCAGCAGCTTGGTTTCGGTTAGCTCGTATGGCTACACCTTC. Amino acid sequence: CASSLVSVSSYGYTF.

The CDR3 spells CASVPRTGGRSNQPQHF. CDR3 sequence (DNA): TGTGCCAGCGTCCCCCGGACAGGGGGGAGGAGCAATCAGCCCCAGCATTTT. The chain is built from TRBV21-1 and TRBJ1-5; the table's D call TRBD1 went unverified against the DNA. TRBV21-1 is a recognized pseudogene. The CDR3 covers 17 residues.

This chain uses TRBV21-1 with TRBJ2-1; the tabulated D call, TRBD2, remains unverified against the DNA. TRBV21-1 is an annotated pseudogene. The CDR3 loop spans 22 amino acids. The DNA for the CDR3 is TGTGCCAGCAGCAAAGCAAAAGCCACTAGTGGTTCTCAAACCCTCTACTACAATGAGCAGTTCTTC. This sequence encodes CASSKAKATSGSQTLYYNEQFF.

The chain is built from TRBV10-1 and TRBJ2-7; the D gene is possibly TRBD1 (6 bases). The germline gives CDR1 WNHNN, CDR2 SYGVQD (reference sequence). The CDR3 length is 14 residues. V gave up 1 base and J gave up 5 bases, with 12 bases separating them. The CDR3 nucleotides read TGCGCCAGCAGTGAGTGGACAGAGCCCCACGAGCAGTACTTC. Translating it yields CASSEWTEPHEQYF.

This chain joins TRBV4-1 and TRBJ1-5; unclear D gene. CDR1 and CDR2 from the germline V gene are MGHRA and YSYEKL. Deletions cut 1 base from V and 0 bases from J, with 10 bases between. The CDR3 runs 16 residues. The CDR3 nucleotides are TGCGCCAGCAGCCAAGTCCCGGGCCGTAGCAATCAGCCCCAGCATTTT. Translation: CASSQVPGRSNQPQHF.

This chain joins TRBV7-9 and TRBJ2-7, with D tentatively TRBD1 or TRBD2 (6 bases each). CDR1 SEHNR and CDR2 FQNEAQ come from the germline V gene (reference sequence). With 0 bases removed from V and 5 bases from J, the gap between germline ends came to 17 bases. The CDR3 extends over 16 amino acids. CDR3 protein: CASSLAWGARMNEQYF. In DNA, the CDR3 is TGTGCCAGCAGCTTAGCGTGGGGGGCGCGAATGAACGAGCAGTACTTC.

The chain has TRBV28 and TRBJ1-4, with D possibly TRBD1 on 6 matching bases. V was shortened by 8 bases and J by 4 bases, with 17 bases between the two germline ends. This CDR3 contains 15 residues. Germline V gene data show CDR1 as MDHEN and CDR2 as SYDVKM. CDR3 residues: CASSSGGQDNEKLFF. The CDR3 bases are TGTGCCAGCTCCTCGGGGGGGCAGGATAATGAAAAACTGTTTTTT.

The CDR3 nucleotides read TGTGCCAGCAGTGGACAGGCCTATGGCTACACCTTC. Protein sequence: CASSGQAYGYTF. The V call is TRBV28, the J call TRBJ1-2; the match to TRBD1 covers 7 bases. The V and J ends lost 5 bases and 4 bases, in that order; junction bases with no gene match: 1. Germline CDR1 is MDHEN and CDR2 is SYDVKM. The CDR3 has 12 residues.

The gene calls are TRBV4-3 and TRBJ1-3; D remains ambiguous. V was shortened by 4 bases and J by 0 bases, with 13 bases between the two germline ends. Per the germline V gene, CDR1 is LGHNA and CDR2 is YSLEER. This CDR3 has 16 amino acids. CDR3 in amino acids: CASSLNQMASGNTIYF. In DNA form, the CDR3 reads TGCGCCAGCAGCCTGAATCAGATGGCCTCTGGAAACACCATATATTTT.

The chain uses TRBV5-1 and TRBJ2-7, with 7 bases fitting TRBD2. With 1 base clipped from V and 4 bases from J, the junction kept 11 bases outside the gene matches. Germline assignment: CDR1 SGHRS and CDR2 YFSETQ. The CDR3 length is 16 residues. The CDR3 DNA reads TGCGCCAGCAGCTTGACTAGCGCCTACTCCCTGTACGAGCAGTACTTC. Translating gives CASSLTSAYSLYEQYF.

J is TRBJ2-1 and V is TRBV28; D unclear. Trimming took off 2 bases at V and 8 bases at J, with 7 bases between the two ends. CDR1 and CDR2 from the germline V gene are MDHEN and SYDVKM. The CDR3 is made up of 12 amino acids. The CDR3 is CASSLVRDEQFF. CDR3 coding DNA: TGTGCCAGCAGTTTAGTACGGGATGAGCAGTTCTTC.

The CDR3 sequence is CASSQPMRDSEEETQYF. The CDR3 nucleotides are TGCGCCAGCAGCCAACCTATGCGGGACAGCGAAGAAGAGACCCAGTACTTC. The V gene is TRBV5-1, the J gene TRBJ2-5, with D tentatively TRBD1 (7 bases). Per germline, CDR1 SGHRS and CDR2 YFSETQ. The length of the CDR3 is 17 residues. V lost 4 bases and J 3 bases, leaving 22 bases between the germline ends.

The V call is TRBV5-1, the J call TRBJ2-5, with a tentative D call TRBD2 (6 bases). V dropped 0 bases and J dropped 4 bases, with 19 bases sitting between them. The CDR3 is 17 residues long. Germline CDR1 and CDR2: SGHRS and YFSETQ. The CDR3 sequence: CASSLGGDGSGGETQYF. As DNA, the CDR3 is TGCGCCAGCAGCTTGGGCGGGGACGGCTCCGGGGGAGAGACCCAGTACTTC.

A note on this clone: Other DNA sequences in this sample translate to the same CDR3. The CDR3 reads CASSVALNTEAFF. The CDR3 DNA is TGTGCCAGCAGCGTAGCCTTGAACACTGAAGCTTTCTTT. V and J are TRBV9 and TRBJ1-1; D not certain. Trimming cost V 0 bases and J 0 bases, with 3 bases left between them. Germline V gene data show CDR1 as SGDLS and CDR2 as YYNGEE. The CDR3 extends over 13 amino acids.

The CDR3 nucleotides read TGTGCCAGCAGCTCCAAGGAACGCTCCTACAATGAGCAGTTCTTC. Residues: CASSSKERSYNEQFF. V usage is TRBV5-4 and J usage is TRBJ2-1; D call uncertain. The germline V and J ends were trimmed by 3 bases and 0 bases, with 10 bases remaining between them. CDR1 is SGHNT, CDR2 YYREEE, per germline (reference sequence). This CDR3 spans 15 amino acids.

V and J are TRBV5-1 and TRBJ2-1; 9 bases fit TRBD1. The CDR3 is 14 amino acids. Germline assignment: CDR1 SGHRS and CDR2 YFSETQ. J was trimmed by 7 bases and V by 4 bases; bases with no gene match: 6. CDR3 protein: CASSTRTGVNEQFF. For the CDR3, the DNA is TGCGCCAGCAGCACCCGGACAGGGGTGAATGAGCAGTTCTTC. The full variable domain, its missing parts supplied by reference TRBV5-1 and TRBJ2-1, is KAGVTQTPRYLIKTRGQQVTLSCSPISGHRSVSWYQQTPGQGLQFLFEYFSETQRNKGNFPGRFSGRQFSNSRSEMNVSTLELGDSALYLCASSTRTGVNEQFFGPGTRLTVL.

As for this clone: Other DNA sequences within the sample encode an identical CDR3. This chain joins TRBV28 and TRBJ2-5, with D unresolved. This CDR3 is 11 amino acids long. With 2 bases removed from V and 5 bases from J, the gap between germline ends came to 3 bases. Germline V gene lookup returns CDR1 MDHEN and CDR2 SYDVKM. The CDR3, as DNA: TGTGCCAGCAGTTTAGGCGAGACCCAGTACTTC. Translating gives CASSLGETQYF.

This chain connects TRBV7-9 to TRBJ2-5, with D unclear. V lost 3 bases, J lost 5 bases, and 7 bases lay in between. This CDR3 region has 12 residues. Germline V gives CDR1 SEHNR, CDR2 FQNEAQ (reference sequence). CDR3 coding DNA: TGTGCCAGCAGCTTCCGCCTGGAGACCCAGTACTTC. The encoded protein is CASSFRLETQYF. The complete variable domain, with remaining parts taken from reference TRBV7-9 and TRBJ2-5, reads DTGVSQNPRHKITKRGQNVTFRCDPISEHNRLYWYRQTLGQGPEFLTYFQNEAQLEKSRLLSDRFSAERPKGSFSTLEIQRTEQGDSAMYLCASSFRLETQYFGPGTRLLVL.

The rearrangement links TRBV7-2 to TRBJ2-3; D may be TRBD1 or TRBD2 (5 bases each). The CDR3 sequence is 16 residues long. The V and J ends lost 5 bases and 4 bases respectively, with 19 bases between them. The germline V gene has CDR1 SGHTA and CDR2 FQGNSA. DNA of the CDR3: TGTGCCAGCAGCCAAGGGGCCACCCTTAGCGCAGATACGCAGTATTTT. Encoded protein: CASSQGATLSADTQYF.

As regards this clone: The identical CDR3 is also encoded by other nucleotide sequences in the sample. The chain joins TRBV5-4 to TRBJ2-1, with 13 bases aligning to TRBD2. Germline V gene lookup returns CDR1 SGHNT and CDR2 YYREEE (reference sequence). Trimming took 3 bases from V and 7 from J; bases not matched to a gene: 4. The CDR3 is 15 amino acids. CDR3 nucleotides: TGTGCCAGCAGCTCCGGGACTAGCGGGACAAATGAGCAGTTCTTC. It encodes CASSSGTSGTNEQFF.

The chain is built from TRBV7-8 and TRBJ2-7, with D perhaps TRBD1 (6 bases). Germline V gene sequence: CDR1 SGHVS, CDR2 FQNEAQ. This CDR3 has 14 amino acids. Trimming cost V 1 base and J 3 bases, with 10 bases left between them. This chain's CDR3 is CASSLVVRGYEQYF. The CDR3 region has the DNA TGTGCCAGCAGCTTAGTAGTCAGGGGCTACGAGCAGTACTTC.

Regarding this clone: Additional DNA sequences in this sample encode the identical CDR3. The chain recombines TRBV27 with TRBJ2-7, with 12 bases fitting TRBD2. The V gene end was trimmed by 6 bases and the J gene end by 2 bases; junction bases not matched to a gene: 5. The CDR3 has 15 amino acids. The germline CDR1 and CDR2 sequences are MNHEY and SMNVEV (reference sequence). The CDR3: CASSGPSGRAYEQYF. In DNA, the CDR3 is TGTGCCAGCAGCGGTCCTAGCGGGAGGGCCTACGAGCAGTACTTC.

This chain connects TRBV4-1 to TRBJ2-1; D gene unclear. Trimming stripped 0 bases from V and 4 bases from J, with 13 bases between. The CDR3 runs to 16 residues. Germline V gives CDR1 MGHRA, CDR2 YSYEKL. The CDR3 protein is CASSQDWAEGYNEQFF. The CDR3 DNA reads as TGCGCCAGCAGCCAAGATTGGGCCGAAGGGTACAATGAGCAGTTCTTC.

This chain connects TRBV6-1 to TRBJ2-1; no clear D gene. V shed 8 bases and J shed 0 bases, with 8 bases lying between them. Germline CDR1 MNHNS, CDR2 SASEGT. This CDR3 contains 13 residues. The DNA for the CDR3 is TGTGCCAGCGCGCAGGACTCCTACAATGAGCAGTTCTTC. This sequence encodes CASAQDSYNEQFF.